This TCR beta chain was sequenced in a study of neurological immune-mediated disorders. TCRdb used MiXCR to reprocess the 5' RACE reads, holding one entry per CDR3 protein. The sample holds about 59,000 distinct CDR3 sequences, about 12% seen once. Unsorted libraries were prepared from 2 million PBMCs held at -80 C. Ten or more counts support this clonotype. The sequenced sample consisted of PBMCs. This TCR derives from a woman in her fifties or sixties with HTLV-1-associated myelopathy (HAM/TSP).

DNA for the CDR3: TGTGCCAGCAGTGAATCTAGCACAGATACGCAGTATTTT. Amino acids: CASSESSTDTQYF. The chain links TRBV2 to TRBJ2-3; D gene uncertain. The CDR3 extends over 13 amino acids. Germline CDR1 SNHLY, CDR2 FYNNEI. V shed 2 bases and J shed 0 bases, with 3 bases lying between them.